Listed here are 26 T cell receptor beta chains from one sample, sequenced in a study of T cell clonality in common variable immunodeficiency. Notes on the study in general: In common variable immunodeficiency, TCR beta chains reportedly carried fewer deletions and N-nucleotide insertions.

Their recognized antigens are unknown. Libraries were prepared by immunoSEQ multiplex PCR; TCRdb keeps only in-frame clonotypes and omits some of them. The repertoire has about 31,000 clones, none seen only once; the ten largest take 6.7%. What was sequenced was peripheral blood mononuclear cells. These receptors were taken from a human donor with common variable immunodeficiency.

This clone was counted ten times or more. Read coverage stops 3 residues before the CDR3 terminus; the germline J gene supplies the remainder. The V gene is TRBV18, the J gene TRBJ1-2; tentatively, D is TRBD1 (6 bases). The CDR3 is 17 residues long. CDR1 and CDR2 from the germline V gene are KGHSH and LQKENI. The ends were cut back, 3 bases at V and 0 bases at J, with 17 bases in the middle. Partial CDR3 DNA: TGTGCCAGCTCACCTCGGACAGCCGGCGCCGCTAACTATGGC. Residues: CASSPRTAGAANYG. The CDR3 as a whole reads CASSPRTAGAANYGYTF.

The table lists this clone with a few counts. The CDR3 end lies 3 residues beyond the end of the read and is filled in from the germline J gene. The chain is built from TRBV20-1 and TRBJ2-3; the match to TRBD2 covers 14 bases. The CDR3 is 17 amino acids. V shed 5 bases and J 1 base; nucleotides not matched to a gene: 8. The germline CDR1 and CDR2 sequences are DFQATT and SNEGSKA (reference sequence). Partial CDR3 DNA: TGCAGTGCTCTTGGGACTAGCGGGAGTGGGGGCACAGATACG. It yields the protein CSALGTSGSGGTDT. In full, the CDR3 is CSALGTSGSGGTDTQYF.

This clone was seen ten or more times. Sequencing ends 3 residues short of the CDR3 end; the germline J gene provides the rest. The chain couples TRBV19 to TRBJ2-3; 14 nucleotides match TRBD2. Germline CDR1 LNHDA, CDR2 SQIVND (reference sequence). CDR3 length: 16 residues. After removal of 10 bases from V and 1 base from J, the junction contained 7 bases not matched to a gene. The chain's CDR3 is CATGTSGRRGTDTQYF. The covered CDR3 bases are TGTGCCACCGGGACTAGCGGGAGACGGGGCACAGATACG.

This clone was picked up many times. The read falls 3 residues short of the CDR3 end, and the missing part is taken from the germline J gene. The chain is built from TRBV5-1 and TRBJ2-3; D gene unclear. Per the germline V gene, CDR1 is SGHRS and CDR2 is YFSETQ. V lost 0 bases, J lost 6 bases, and 14 bases lay in between. The CDR3 sequence is 15 residues long. This CDR3 is CASSLVAGYGDTQYF. The sequenced CDR3 bases are TGCGCCAGCAGCTTGGTGGCCGGGTATGGGGATACG.

This clone was counted many times. Coverage ceases 3 residues before the CDR3 finishes, and the germline J gene fills in the end. J is TRBJ2-1 and V is TRBV7-3, with D possibly being TRBD2 (5 bases). Germline V gene data show CDR1 as SGHTA and CDR2 as FQGTGA. The CDR3 loop spans 15 amino acids. The ends were cut back, 2 bases at V and 5 bases at J, with 13 bases in the middle. The sequenced part of the CDR3 DNA is TGTGCCAGCAGCTTATTTCGGGGTTTGGACAATGAG. It codes for CASSLFRGLDNE. The whole CDR3 sequence reads CASSLFRGLDNEQFF.

This clone was observed a few times. The read ends 3 residues early relative to the CDR3; the germline J gene fills the gap. The rearrangement links TRBV19 to TRBJ1-5; D remains unclear. V was shortened by 4 bases and J by 7 bases, with 14 bases between the two germline ends. Germline values: CDR1 LNHDA, CDR2 SQIVND (reference sequence). CDR3 length equals 14 residues. The chain's CDR3 is CASSNPGEGQPQHF. Incomplete CDR3 DNA: TGTGCCAGTAGTAACCCCGGGGAGGGCCAGCCC.

This clone occurred a few times. The read falls 3 residues short of the CDR3 end, and the missing part is taken from the germline J gene. The chain couples TRBV7-2 to TRBJ2-3, with 7 bases aligning to TRBD1. After removal of 5 bases from V and 3 bases from J, the junction contained 8 bases not matched to a gene. The CDR3 covers 15 residues. CDR1 SGHTA and CDR2 FQGNSA come from the germline V gene. The sequenced CDR3 bases are TGTGCCAGCAGCATACAGGGGAGTTGGACAGATACG. As protein: CASSIQGSWTDT. The full CDR3 sequence reads CASSIQGSWTDTQYF.

This clone was observed at least ten times. The read terminates 3 residues ahead of where the CDR3 ends, so the germline J gene completes it. The chain employs TRBV7-2 and TRBJ1-2, with TRBD1 identical over 7 bases. With 5 bases clipped from V and 2 bases from J, the junction kept 8 bases outside the gene matches. The CDR3 is made up of 15 amino acids. Germline loops: CDR1 SGHTA, CDR2 FQGNSA. CDR3 protein: CASSARQGDNYGYTF. The DNA read from the CDR3 is TGTGCCAGCAGCGCCAGACAGGGAGACAACTATGGC.

With respect to this clone: The read ends 3 residues shy of where the CDR3 ends; the end is completed using the germline J gene. The chain combines TRBV2 with TRBJ2-5, with D possibly matching TRBD1 (6 bases). The CDR3 length is 14 residues. Trimming stripped 3 bases from V and 6 bases from J, with 14 bases between. Germline V gene data show CDR1 as SNHLY and CDR2 as FYNNEI. The CDR3 DNA, read in part, is TGTGCCAGCAGTGATGGGACAAGCAATAAGACC. Its protein product is CASSDGTSNKT. The whole CDR3 reads CASSDGTSNKTQYF.

This clone was counted at least ten times. The read halts 3 residues ahead of the CDR3 end, with the missing end drawn from the germline J gene. The chain couples TRBV5-4 to TRBJ2-7; tentative D call: TRBD2 (5 bases). The CDR3 spans 16 residues. In germline, CDR1 is SGHNT, CDR2 YYREEE (reference sequence). Trimming shortened V by 0 bases and J by 0 bases, and 13 bases separated the two germline ends. The CDR3: CASSLASGFSSYEQYF. CDR3 DNA (partial): TGTGCCAGCAGCTTGGCTTCGGGGTTTAGCTCCTACGAG.

This clone was counted ten times or more. The missing CDR3 end, 3 residues past where the read stops, is filled in from the germline J gene. V gene TRBV19 combines with J gene TRBJ2-1; 14 bases agree with TRBD2. Trimming took 5 bases from V and 9 from J; bases not matched to a gene: 9. The CDR3 extends over 16 amino acids. The germline gives CDR1 LNHDA, CDR2 SQIVND (reference sequence). The part of the CDR3 DNA that was read is TGTGCCAGTAGTCCCCGACTAGCGGGAGGGCCTATTGAG. Translating it yields CASSPRLAGGPIE. The whole CDR3 protein reads CASSPRLAGGPIEQFF.

This clone has ten or more counts. The CDR3 is cut off 3 residues early in the read; its end comes from the germline J gene. V usage is TRBV28 and J usage is TRBJ1-2; D may be TRBD1 (6 bases). Germline loops: CDR1 MDHEN, CDR2 SYDVKM. Trimming stripped 4 bases from V and 3 bases from J, with 12 bases between. The length of the CDR3 is 14 residues. CDR3 DNA (partial): TGTGCCAGCAGTTCGGCAGGGGTTTACTATGGC. Protein: CASSSAGVYYG. The CDR3 in full is CASSSAGVYYGYTF.

This clone has a handful of counts. The part of the CDR3 DNA that was read is TGTGCCAGCAGCTTACATATTGGGACTAGCGGGAGTCCCTACGAG. Translation: CASSLHIGTSGSPYE. The full CDR3 is CASSLHIGTSGSPYEQYF. The chain recombines TRBV7-8 with TRBJ2-7; TRBD2 matches at 14 bases. The read stops 3 residues short of the end of the CDR3; the missing end is completed from the germline J gene. The CDR3 length is 18 residues. J was trimmed by 2 bases and V by 2 bases; bases with no gene match: 8. The V gene's germline CDR1 is SGHVS and CDR2 FQNEAQ.

This clone was counted a few times. The read terminates 3 residues before the CDR3 end, so the remaining end is supplied by the germline J gene. The chain has TRBV6-2 or TRBV6-3 and TRBJ2-5; 10 bases line up with TRBD2. The CDR3 is 16 amino acids. Germline values: CDR1 MNHEY, CDR2 SVGEGT. J gave up 5 bases and V 5 bases, and 11 bases lay outside the gene matches. CDR3 bases read: TGTGCCAGCAGTCACCTCCCGGGACTAGCGAGCGAGACC. The encoded protein is CASSHLPGLASET. The complete CDR3 sequence is CASSHLPGLASETQYF.

Ten or more counts support this clone. From the germline J gene comes the end of the CDR3, since the read stops 3 residues before it. This chain uses TRBV18 with TRBJ2-5, with 8 bases matching TRBD1. V was pared by 5 bases and J by 1 base, with 3 bases of the junction left unmatched. Germline V lookup: CDR1 KGHSH, CDR2 LQKENI. The CDR3 has 14 residues. CDR3 DNA (partial): TGTGCCAGCTCATCGGACAGGGTCCAAGAGACC. Its translation: CASSSDRVQET. The full CDR3 reads CASSSDRVQETQYF.

On this clone itself: The read halts 3 residues ahead of the CDR3 end, with the missing end drawn from the germline J gene. The V gene is TRBV30, the J gene TRBJ2-7; 8 bases match TRBD2. V lost 0 bases, J lost 4 bases, and 8 bases stayed unmatched. From germline, CDR1 is GTSNPN and CDR2 SVGIG (reference sequence). The CDR3 runs 15 residues. The CDR3 spells CAWSVSGSGLYEQYF. Partial CDR3 DNA: TGTGCCTGGAGTGTAAGCGGGAGCGGTCTGTACGAG.

This clone was detected a few times. The observed sequence ends 3 residues before the CDR3 terminus, with the missing tail filled in from the germline J gene. This chain connects TRBV2 to TRBJ1-6; D perhaps matches TRBD1 (6 bases). The CDR3 is made up of 16 amino acids. Between the trimmed V and J ends, which lost 6 bases and 0 bases, there was a span of 12 bases. Germline CDR1 reads SNHLY; CDR2 reads FYNNEI. The covered CDR3 bases are TGTGCCAGCAGCCAGGACAGTAGCTCCTATAATTCACCC. Translating gives CASSQDSSSYNSP. The full CDR3 reads CASSQDSSSYNSPLHF.

This clone has only a few counts. The sequenced fragment ends 3 residues before the CDR3 boundary, so the rest is inferred from the germline J gene. The chain employs TRBV20-1 and TRBJ2-1, with a tentative D call TRBD2 (5 bases). This CDR3 is 12 amino acids long. V lost 5 bases and J lost 7, with 12 bases in between. CDR1 DFQATT and CDR2 SNEGSKA come from the germline V gene (reference sequence). The covered CDR3 bases are TGCAGTGCTGACCGGACGGGGAATGAG. Translation gives CSADRTGNE. In full, the CDR3 is CSADRTGNEQFF.

This clone came up a few times. The CDR3 end lies 3 residues beyond the end of the read and is filled in from the germline J gene. V and J are TRBV7-2 and TRBJ2-7; TRBD1 might be the D (6 bases). Germline CDR1 is SGHTA and CDR2 is FQGNSA. The CDR3 totals 13 residues. Trimming took 5 bases from V and 5 from J, leaving 13 bases between them. CDR3 DNA, as far as it was read: TGTGCCAGCAGCAGGCAGGGGTCGCACGAG. Its protein product is CASSRQGSHE. The whole CDR3 region reads CASSRQGSHEQYF.

Concerning this clone itself: The CDR3 extends 3 residues past the end of the read, so its final part is completed from the germline J gene. V and J are TRBV7-6 and TRBJ2-1; 8 bases map to TRBD2. CDR3 length: 16 amino acids. CDR1 SGHVS and CDR2 FNYEAQ come from the germline V gene. With V trimmed by 0 bases and J by 7 bases, 8 bases remained unmatched. CDR3 residues: CASSLAAGTSINEQFF. CDR3 DNA, as far as it was read: TGTGCCAGCAGCTTAGCTGCCGGGACTAGTATAAATGAG.

This clone was observed many times. The read ends 3 residues shy of where the CDR3 ends; the end is completed using the germline J gene. This sequence joins TRBV6-2 or TRBV6-3 and TRBJ2-1; D is undetermined. With 2 bases removed from V and 9 bases from J, the gap between germline ends came to 11 bases. Germline-derived CDR1 and CDR2 are MNHEY and SVGEGT. This CDR3 has 13 residues. This CDR3 is CASSYRVDLEQFF. CDR3 DNA, as far as it was read: TGTGCCAGCAGTTACAGGGTAGACCTTGAG.

This clone occurred many times. The read falls 3 residues short of the CDR3 end, and the missing part is taken from the germline J gene. V gene TRBV5-1 combines with J gene TRBJ2-1; the match to TRBD2 covers 11 bases. Germline V gives CDR1 SGHRS, CDR2 YFSETQ. The CDR3 totals 16 residues. Germline trimming cut 4 bases from V and 5 bases from J; bases unmatched to any gene: 8. The DNA read from the CDR3 is TGCGCCAGCAGCAGGGGCCCGGGACTAGCGGACAATGAG. Residues: CASSRGPGLADNE. In full, the CDR3 is CASSRGPGLADNEQFF.

This clone was seen only a few times. The read comes to an end 3 residues before the CDR3 does, leaving the germline J gene to fill in the end. This chain uses TRBV5-5 with TRBJ1-3; D is undetermined. The CDR3 sequence is 12 residues long. Germline loops: CDR1 SGHKS, CDR2 YYEKEE (reference sequence). The sequenced part of the CDR3 DNA is TGTGCCAGCAGCCAATTACGGGAGCGG. It encodes CASSQLRER. Given in full, the CDR3 is CASSQLRERIYF.

This clone was seen only a few times. The CDR3 extends 3 residues past the end of the read, so its final part is completed from the germline J gene. This chain joins TRBV7-8 and TRBJ1-2; weak D call: TRBD1 (6 bases). CDR1 and CDR2 from the germline V gene are SGHVS and FQNEAQ. CDR3 length: 14 amino acids. The germline V and J ends were trimmed by 3 bases and 6 bases, with 14 bases remaining between them. The sequenced CDR3 bases are TGTGCCAGCAGCTTCAATGCAGGGGCGGATGGC. Protein: CASSFNAGADG. The whole CDR3 is CASSFNAGADGYTF.

This clone was counted at least ten times. One end of the junction varies from germline; a read error may be responsible. The read finishes 3 residues shy of the CDR3 end, and the germline J gene is used to complete it. This chain links TRBV4-2 with TRBJ2-7, with D maybe TRBD1 (5 bases). This CDR3 region has 15 residues. The germline CDR1 and CDR2 sequences are LGHNA and YNFKEQ. The sequenced part of the CDR3 DNA is TGCGCCAGCAGCCAAGACAGAGGTCCCTCCTACGAG. As protein: CASSQDRGPSYE. The whole CDR3 is CASSQDRGPSYEQYF.

This clone was recorded at least ten times. From the germline J gene comes the end of the CDR3, since the read stops 3 residues before it. The chain combines TRBV27 with TRBJ2-7, with 9 bases matching TRBD2. The trim removed 3 bases at V and 0 bases at J, leaving 15 bases unmatched. This CDR3 spans 19 amino acids. Germline lookup yields CDR1 MNHEY and CDR2 SMNVEV (reference sequence). CDR3 amino acids: CASSFRIGGRALSSYEQYF. Incomplete CDR3 DNA: TGTGCCAGCAGTTTTAGGATTGGCGGGAGGGCCCTCAGCTCCTACGAG.